This T cell receptor beta chain is drawn from a study of blood T cell repertoires in COVID-19. Produced via immunoSEQ multiplex PCR; TCRdb's table is partial and in-frame only. The table has 35,000 to 45,000 clones, around four fifths seen once. Input material: peripheral blood. The receptor was derived from a human donor in a cohort sampled during active or convalescent COVID-19. The donor label of this sample is uncertain.

CDR3 coding DNA: TGTGCCAGCAGGTTACAAGTGAACACTGAAGCTTTCTTT. It yields the protein CASRLQVNTEAFF. This chain joins TRBV6-5 and TRBJ1-1; D unresolved. Germline CDR1 and CDR2: MNHEY and SVGAGI. V dropped 6 bases and J dropped 0 bases, with 8 bases sitting between them. The CDR3 extends over 13 amino acids.